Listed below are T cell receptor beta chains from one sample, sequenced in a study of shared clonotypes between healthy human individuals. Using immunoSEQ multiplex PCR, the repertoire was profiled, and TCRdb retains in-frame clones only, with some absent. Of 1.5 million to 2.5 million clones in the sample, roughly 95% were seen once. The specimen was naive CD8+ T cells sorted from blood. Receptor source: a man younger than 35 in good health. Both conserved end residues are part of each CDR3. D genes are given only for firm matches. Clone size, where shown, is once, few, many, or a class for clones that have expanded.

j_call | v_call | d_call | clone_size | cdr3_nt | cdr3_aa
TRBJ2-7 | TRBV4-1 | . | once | TGCGCCAGCAGCCAAGAGGGCGGGCGCTACGAGCAGTACTTC | CASSQEGGRYEQYF
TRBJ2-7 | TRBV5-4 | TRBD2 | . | TGTGCCAGCAGACAAGCGGGAGGGGCACACGAGCAGTACTTC | CASRQAGGAHEQYF
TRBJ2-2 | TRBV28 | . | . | TGTGCCACCAAACCGAACAGGGTGGGGAACACCGGGGAGCTGTTTTTT | CATKPNRVGNTGELFF
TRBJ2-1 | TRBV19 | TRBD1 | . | TGTGCCAGTAGTATACAGACAGGGGCTCATAATGAGCAGTTCTTC | CASSIQTGAHNEQFF
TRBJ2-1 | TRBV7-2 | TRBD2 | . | TGTGCCAGCAGCTTCGGTGCGGGAGGTTACAATGAGCAGTTCTTC | CASSFGAGGYNEQFF
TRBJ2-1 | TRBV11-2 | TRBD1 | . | TGTGCCAGCAGCTCAGAGGGGGACAGCCACTACAATGAGCAGTTCTTC | CASSSEGDSHYNEQFF
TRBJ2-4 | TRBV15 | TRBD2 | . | TGTGCCACCAGCAGTACAAGCGGGGGCGGAAACATTCAGTACTTC | CATSSTSGGGNIQYF
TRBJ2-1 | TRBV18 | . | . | TGTGCCAGCTCACCAAGCAGCGGCTGGGGCAATGAGCAGTTCTTC | CASSPSSGWGNEQFF
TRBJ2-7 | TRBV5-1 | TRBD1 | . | TGCGCCAGCAGCTTGGCCAAGGGGACAGGGAGGTACGAGCAGTACTTC | CASSLAKGTGRYEQYF
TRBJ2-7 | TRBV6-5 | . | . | TGTGCCAGCGAGGGCGGGCCAGGCGAGCAGTACTTC | CASEGGPGEQYF
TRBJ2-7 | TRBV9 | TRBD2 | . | TGTGCCAGCAGCGTAGCAGCGGGAGGGCACTACGAGCAGTACTTC | CASSVAAGGHYEQYF
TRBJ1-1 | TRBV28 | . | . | TGTGCCAGCAGTCTACAGGGTTGGAACACTGAAGCTTTCTTT | CASSLQGWNTEAFF
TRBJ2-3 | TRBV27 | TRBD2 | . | TGTGCCAGCAGTCCCTACACGCGGGGGTACACAGATACGCAGTATTTT | CASSPYTRGYTDTQYF
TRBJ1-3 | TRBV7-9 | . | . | TGTGCCAGCAGCCCCCTCGGCGACATCTCTGGAAACACCATATATTTT | CASSPLGDISGNTIYF
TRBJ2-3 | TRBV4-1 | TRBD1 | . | TGCGCCAGCAGCCAAGGGACAGGGGGCTGGACAGATACGCAGTATTTT | CASSQGTGGWTDTQYF
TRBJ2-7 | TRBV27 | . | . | TGTGCCAGCAGTTTAACAGGCCCGTTACTAGCCTACGAGCAGTACTTC | CASSLTGPLLAYEQYF